These 26 T cell receptor beta chains were all obtained from the same sample, sequenced in a study of molecular identifiers for immune sequencing clone quantification (dated by TCRdb to the late 2010s). Library preparation used PCR. The sample was run on a NextSeq 500. In-frame beta chains were kept once TCRdb had trimmed the public reads at Q25 with fastp and called clones with MiXCR. Entries are consolidated by CDR3 protein sequence, retaining the most common genes and DNA. Counted in this sample were hundreds of thousands of distinct CDR3 sequences; roughly 23% of them appeared once. About 0.73% of the sample belongs to the ten largest clones. Sequencing was carried out using naive CD8+ T cells from blood, with Jurkat cell RNA spiked in. According to the study, the label for this sample's cell subset or site signals: FACS-sorted CD8+CD4-CCR7+CD45RA+ naive T cells. The receptors derive from a human donor in good health. Some libraries in this study had Jurkat cell RNA spiked in.

This clonotype occurred a few times. The chain links TRBV25-1 to TRBJ2-3, with 12 bases lining up with TRBD2. Germline trimming cut 4 bases from V and 0 bases from J; bases unmatched to any gene: 5. The CDR3 length is 17 residues. CDR1 is MGHDK, CDR2 SYGVNS, per germline. For the CDR3, the DNA is TGTGCCAGCAGTGGGACTAGCGGGGAGAAGAGCACAGATACGCAGTATTTT. This codes for CASSGTSGEKSTDTQYF.

The chain links TRBV27 to TRBJ1-4, with D unclear. Looked up from germline, CDR1 is MNHEY and CDR2 is SMNVEV (reference sequence). V shed 0 bases and J shed 5 bases, with 13 bases lying between them. The length of the CDR3 is 16 residues. The CDR3: CASSLSTGGKNEKLFF. The DNA for the CDR3 is TGTGCCAGCAGTTTATCGACGGGCGGAAAAAATGAAAAACTGTTTTTT.

This clonotype was detected only a few times. The chain couples TRBV4-3 to TRBJ1-1; no clear D gene. Trimming shortened V by 3 bases and J by 0 bases, and 11 bases separated the two germline ends. The CDR3 loop spans 15 amino acids. Germline lookup yields CDR1 LGHNA and CDR2 YSLEER. CDR3 bases: TGCGCCAGCAGCCAGACCCCTATAATGAACACTGAAGCTTTCTTT. As protein: CASSQTPIMNTEAFF.

This clonotype has more than one count but fewer than ten. A clone one base away is much larger, so this may be a read error. This chain joins TRBV7-9 and TRBJ1-1; 11 bases fit TRBD1. The CDR3 contains 16 residues. Germline CDR1 and CDR2: SEHNR and FQNEAQ (reference sequence). As DNA, the CDR3 is TGTGCCAGCAGCCGCCCTCTTGGACAGGGGGCAGGAGAAGCTCTCTTT. It translates to CASSRPLGQGAGEALF.

For this clonotype: At one end, the junction sequence differs from germline, possibly due to a read error. V gene TRBV9 combines with J gene TRBJ2-2, with a tentative D call TRBD2 (5 bases). The germline gives CDR1 SGDLS, CDR2 YYNGEE. The CDR3 loop spans 15 amino acids. The CDR3 DNA is TGTGCCGGCAGCGTAGGAGGCACGTACACCGGGGAGCTGTTTTTT. Translation: CAGSVGGTYTGELFF.

This clonotype was seen a few times. The chain couples TRBV4-3 to TRBJ1-1; possible D gene TRBD1, 6 bases. Germline V gene data show CDR1 as LGHNA and CDR2 as YSLEER. Trimming stripped 0 bases from V and 5 bases from J, with 25 bases between. This CDR3 is 19 amino acids long. CDR3 coding DNA: TGCGCCAGCAGCCAAGACTATCCCCCGGGGGTGGGGGCTAAGACTGAAGCTTTCTTT. This sequence encodes CASSQDYPPGVGAKTEAFF.

CDR3 amino acids: CASSYEQGANSPLHF. As DNA, the CDR3 is TGTGCCAGCAGTTACGAACAGGGGGCAAATTCACCCCTCCACTTT. The chain joins TRBV6-5 to TRBJ1-6, with 9 bases matching TRBD1. The CDR3 is made up of 15 amino acids. Germline V CDR1 and CDR2: MNHEY, SVGAGI. Trimming cost V 2 bases and J 7 bases; bases outside gene matches: 3.

Points on this clonotype: This could be a read error, since a much larger clone is one nucleotide away. This chain joins TRBV19 and TRBJ1-3; D is uncertain. In germline, CDR1 is LNHDA, CDR2 SQIVND (reference sequence). The CDR3 runs to 14 residues. The CDR3, as DNA: TGTGCCAATAGTATACAAGGATCTGGAAACACCATATATTTT. This gives the protein CANSIQGSGNTIYF.

Turning to this clonotype: A single base separates this from a much larger clone, so it may be a read error. The rearrangement joins TRBV11-2 to TRBJ2-4, with a weak D call TRBD2 (5 bases). From germline, CDR1 is SGHAT and CDR2 FQNNGV. The CDR3 has 13 residues. V was pared by 6 bases and J by 7 bases, with 13 bases between. The CDR3 DNA reads as TGTGCCAGCAGATCGACACTAGAGAACATTCAGTACTTC. This translates into CASRSTLENIQYF.

This clonotype appeared many times. The V and J genes are TRBV6-1 and TRBJ2-1; 8 bases are a match to TRBD2. This CDR3 has 15 amino acids. V lost 2 bases, J lost 4 bases, and 4 bases stayed unmatched. Looked up from germline, CDR1 is MNHNS and CDR2 is SASEGT. The CDR3 is CASSELRGGYNEQFF. As DNA, the CDR3 is TGTGCCAGCAGTGAACTTCGGGGGGGGTACAATGAGCAGTTCTTC.

The chain is built from TRBV27 and TRBJ1-6, with 9 bases identical to TRBD1. CDR1 is MNHEY, CDR2 SMNVEV, per germline (reference sequence). The CDR3 spans 15 residues. The trim removed 7 bases at V and 7 bases at J, leaving 8 bases unmatched. The CDR3 DNA follows: TGTGCCAGCACCCTCATGGGACAGGGCAATTCACCCCTCCACTTT. Its translation: CASTLMGQGNSPLHF.

This clonotype was recorded many times. For the CDR3, the DNA is TGTGCCAGCAGTTTAATTTTCCCGGAACCGGGACAGGGTTCTGGGGGCTACACCTTC. Amino acids: CASSLIFPEPGQGSGGYTF. The chain links TRBV28 to TRBJ1-2; 9 bases match TRBD1. Germline V gene lookup returns CDR1 MDHEN and CDR2 SYDVKM. Trimming cost V 2 bases and J 8 bases; bases outside gene matches: 21. This CDR3 region has 19 residues.

CDR3 in amino acids: CASSDGGGGYNEQFF. CDR3 bases: TGCGCCAGCAGTGACGGGGGGGGCGGGTACAATGAGCAGTTCTTC. The chain uses TRBV10-2 and TRBJ2-1; 8 bases align to TRBD2. Germline loops: CDR1 WSHSY, CDR2 SAAADI. With 3 bases clipped from V and 4 bases from J, the junction kept 5 bases outside the gene matches. The CDR3 covers 15 residues.

This clonotype occurred a few times. CDR3: CASSMGPALYNEQFF. The CDR3 DNA reads as TGTGCCAGTAGTATGGGACCAGCGTTATACAATGAGCAGTTCTTC. V usage is TRBV19 and J usage is TRBJ2-1; either TRBD1 or TRBD2 may supply D (5 bases each). This CDR3 has 15 residues. Looked up from germline, CDR1 is LNHDA and CDR2 is SQIVND (reference sequence). V was clipped by 3 bases and J by 4 bases, with 13 bases between them.

This clonotype turned up a few times. This chain uses TRBV12-3 or TRBV12-4 with TRBJ1-4; D might be TRBD1 (6 bases). V lost 5 bases, J lost 1 base, and 17 bases lay in between. The CDR3 sequence is 17 residues long. CDR3 nucleotides: TGTGCCAGCAGTCCGCCCAGGGGCGTTATAACTAATGAAAAACTGTTTTTT. Protein: CASSPPRGVITNEKLFF.

This clonotype was picked up a small number of times. The V gene is TRBV4-3, the J gene TRBJ2-3; TRBD1 matches 7 bases. V trimming: 0 bases; J trimming: 2 bases; junction bases outside the gene matches: 8. This CDR3 is built from 17 residues. Germline values: CDR1 LGHNA, CDR2 YSLEER. The CDR3 DNA sequence: TGCGCCAGCAGCCAAGATCGCACGGGACAGTACACAGATACGCAGTATTTT. Amino acid sequence: CASSQDRTGQYTDTQYF.

About this clonotype: One end of the junction varies from germline; a read error may be responsible. This rearrangement joins TRBV5-3 to TRBJ1-6; no definite D call. TRBV5-3 is recorded as an ORF, its role being uncertain. This CDR3 is 16 amino acids long. CDR3 coding DNA: TGTGCCAGCAGCTTGGACCCAAGCTCCTATAATTCACCCCTCCACTTT. This codes for CASSLDPSSYNSPLHF.

V gene TRBV6-2 or TRBV6-3 combines with J gene TRBJ2-2; 13 nucleotides match TRBD2. This CDR3 is built from 17 residues. V lost 5 bases and J lost 5; bases outside the gene matches: 8. The V gene's germline CDR1 is MNHEY and CDR2 SVGEGT. The chain's CDR3 is CASSTLAGGRLTGELFF. DNA of the CDR3: TGTGCCAGCAGTACACTAGCGGGGGGGCGTTTAACCGGGGAGCTGTTTTTT.

Concerning this clonotype itself: This may arise from a read error, as a much more abundant clone is one base away. The chain joins TRBV24-1 to TRBJ1-5; tentatively, D is TRBD1 (5 bases). The CDR3 contains 13 residues. Germline V lookup: CDR1 KGHDR, CDR2 SFDVKD. The CDR3 spells CATTRRGNPPQHF. CDR3 sequence (DNA): TGTGCCACCACCCGTCGGGGCAATCCGCCCCAGCATTTT.

This clonotype has a count of ten or more. The chain recombines TRBV7-9 with TRBJ2-7, with D possibly TRBD2 on 5 matching bases. The V end lost 4 bases, the J end lost 7 bases, and 17 bases lay between the germline ends. Germline CDR1 and CDR2: SEHNR and FQNEAQ (reference sequence). The CDR3 runs 14 residues. CDR3 amino acids: CASSSYDPPGEQYF. The CDR3 DNA is TGTGCCAGCAGCTCCTATGACCCGCCGGGGGAGCAGTACTTC.

This clonotype has just a few counts. The chain couples TRBV2 to TRBJ1-3, with no clear D. The CDR3 consists of 14 residues. The V and J ends lost 2 bases and 0 bases respectively, with 5 bases between them. Germline V gene lookup returns CDR1 SNHLY and CDR2 FYNNEI. The CDR3 region has the DNA TGTGCCAGCAGTGAACTAAACTCTGGAAACACCATATATTTT. Its protein product is CASSELNSGNTIYF.

This clonotype has just a few counts. This chain connects TRBV4-1 to TRBJ1-4; D not certain. CDR1 is MGHRA and CDR2 is YSYEKL in the germline V gene. Trimming removed 4 bases from V and 0 bases from J, with 9 bases in between. The CDR3 loop spans 15 amino acids. The CDR3, as DNA: TGCGCCAGCAGCCTGACCCGCCCAACTAATGAAAAACTGTTTTTT. This translates into CASSLTRPTNEKLFF.

Comments on this clonotype: At one of its ends the junction is not consistent with the germline gene, which may arise from a read error. The CDR3 nucleotides are TGTGCCTGCAGTTTTGCGGGCAAGGCGAACACTGAAGCTTTCTTT. Its translation is CACSFAGKANTEAFF. The gene calls are TRBV12-3 or TRBV12-4 and TRBJ1-1; no firm D call. This CDR3 comprises 15 residues.

This clonotype was seen ten or more times. This rearrangement joins TRBV6-2 or TRBV6-3 to TRBJ2-4; tentative D call: TRBD2 (6 bases). Trimming took 2 bases from V and 5 from J, leaving 7 bases between them. There are 13 residues in the CDR3. Germline V gene data show CDR1 as MNHEY and CDR2 as SVGEGT. In DNA form, the CDR3 reads TGTGCCAGCAGTTACGTAGCGGAAAACATTCAGTACTTC. Translation gives CASSYVAENIQYF.

As concerns this clonotype: It may be a read error: a sequence one base away is much more abundant. The chain links TRBV6-5 to TRBJ2-2, with 10 bases aligning to TRBD1. Germline V CDR1 and CDR2: MNHEY, SVGAGI. CDR3 size: 15 residues. The CDR3 is CVSSQGQGVAGELFF. CDR3 bases: TGTGTCAGCAGTCAAGGACAGGGGGTTGCCGGGGAGCTGTTTTTT.

This clonotype was detected only a few times. This chain connects TRBV11-2 to TRBJ2-3; the D is unclear. Trimming removed 5 bases at V and 3 bases at J, with 9 bases between. The CDR3 is made up of 13 amino acids. Germline V gene lookup returns CDR1 SGHAT and CDR2 FQNNGV. In DNA, the CDR3 is TGTGCCAGCAGCGAGGATCGGACAGATACGCAGTATTTT. Its translation is CASSEDRTDTQYF.